This T cell receptor (beta chain) is from a study of cytomegalovirus exposure and HLA in healthy donors. General study results and limits: It was approximately 170 TCR beta chains that were listed as cytomegalovirus-associated. Previously analyzed data showed that most TCR beta V segments were productive at a frequency of about 90% or about 30%.

In the PCR, 60 Vbeta and 13 Jbeta primers were used. The repertoire was sequenced with immunoSEQ multiplex PCR; TCRdb's copy has only in-frame clones and lacks some. The sample records more than 95,000 clones, 70% to 80% being singletons. The sample holds a few counts of this clone. The antigen remains unidentified. Between the trimmed V and J ends, which lost 7 bases and 8 bases, there was a span of 17 bases. The CDR3 has 14 amino acids. Germline V lookup: CDR1 MNHNS, CDR2 SASEGT. Source material: PBMCs. The chain carries TRBV6-1 and TRBJ1-4; the D is unclear. This clonotype originated in a man aged 45-65 years in good health and CMV-seropositive. CDR3 nucleotides: TGTGCCAGCACCTCTCGAGGCGGATTCGAAAAACTGTTTTTT. This translates into CASTSRGGFEKLFF.